The clone carrying this T cell receptor (beta chain) was seen a few times. TCRdb reprocessed the RT-PCR reads with MiXCR, giving one entry per CDR3 protein. The data show around 700,000 distinct CDR3 sequences, with approximately 14% seen just once and 3.6% held by the top ten. The receptor's source is a female donor in good health, serving as a healthy control. The specimen was memory CD4+ T cells from blood.

The CDR3 nucleotides are TGTGCCAGCAGCCCAAAAGGACAGGACGGTTATGGCTACACCTTC. Amino acid sequence: CASSPKGQDGYGYTF. This chain uses TRBV9 with TRBJ1-2, with 7 nucleotides matching TRBD1. The CDR3 contains 15 residues. The germline gives CDR1 SGDLS, CDR2 YYNGEE. V trimming: 4 bases; J trimming: 5 bases; junction bases outside the gene matches: 11.